This entry describes one T cell receptor beta chain. V was clipped by 1 base and J by 5 bases, with 14 bases between them. The CDR3 has 15 residues. Germline CDR1 MDHEN, CDR2 SYDVKM. These data are taken from a study of cytomegalovirus exposure and HLA in healthy donors. Primers included in the PCR were 60 Vbeta and 13 Jbeta primers. Under the authors' procedure: As a later analysis found, there were tens of millions of unique TCR beta chains, of which some 10 million were shared. Libraries were prepared by immunoSEQ multiplex PCR; TCRdb keeps only in-frame clonotypes and omits some of them. The V and J calls and clone size come from that table; D and trimming were worked out from the DNA. There are approximately 100,000 clones in the sample; roughly four fifths occur only once, and about 6.1% lies in the top ten. Healthy individuals who donated bone marrow served as the donors. Donors showed nominal health when sampled, although they likely had unrecorded immune exposures.

The TCR was taken from a woman between 50 and 59 years old in good health and CMV-seropositive. What was sequenced was PBMCs. J is TRBJ1-1 and V is TRBV28; D perhaps matches TRBD1 (5 bases). The DNA of the CDR3 is TGTGCCAGCAGTTTATCCAGATGGGGGGGAACTGAAGCTTTCTTT. Protein product: CASSLSRWGGTEAFF. Based on the CDR3 plus reference TRBV28 and TRBJ1-1, the full variable domain is DVKVTQSSRYLVKRTGEKVFLECVQDMDHENMFWYRQDPGLGLRLIYFSYDVKMKEKGDIPEGYSVSREKKERFSLILESASTNQTSMYLCASSLSRWGGTEAFFGQGTRLTVV.